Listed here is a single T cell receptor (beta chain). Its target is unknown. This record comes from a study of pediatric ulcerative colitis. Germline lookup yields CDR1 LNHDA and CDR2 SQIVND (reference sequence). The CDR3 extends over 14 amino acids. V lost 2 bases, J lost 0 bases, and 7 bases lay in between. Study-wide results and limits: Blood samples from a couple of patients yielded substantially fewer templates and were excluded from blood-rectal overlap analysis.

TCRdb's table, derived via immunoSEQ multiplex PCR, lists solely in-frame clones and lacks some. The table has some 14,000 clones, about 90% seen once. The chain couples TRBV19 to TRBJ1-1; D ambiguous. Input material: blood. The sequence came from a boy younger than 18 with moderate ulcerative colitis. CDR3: CASSIKGMNTEAFF. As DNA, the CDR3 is TGTGCCAGTAGTATAAAGGGCATGAACACTGAAGCTTTCTTT. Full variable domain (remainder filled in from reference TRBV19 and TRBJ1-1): DGGITQSPKYLFRKEGQNVTLSCEQNLNHDAMYWYRQDPGQGLRLIYYSQIVNDFQKGDIAEGYSVSREKKESFPLTVTSAQKNPTAFYLCASSIKGMNTEAFFGQGTRLTVV.